This TCR beta chain was recovered during a study of cytomegalovirus exposure and HLA in healthy donors. General study findings and limits: HLA alleles were associated with 17,000 or so TCR beta sequences in a later analysis at 0.05 false discovery rate. The later analysis indicated that the majority of CMV-associated TCR beta chains appeared HLA-restricted. Cytomegalovirus-associated status was assigned to approximately 160 TCR beta chains. Analysis was performed later, and it showed HLA-associated TCR beta chains to be more clonally expanded than equally common others.

PCR was performed using 60 Vbeta and 13 Jbeta primers. The method was immunoSEQ multiplex PCR; TCRdb's version includes in-frame clones alone and lacks a portion of them. This table has hundreds of thousands of clones, roughly two thirds appearing once. In regard to this clone: As yet, its antigen is unknown.

In germline, CDR1 is MNHEY, CDR2 SMNVEV (reference sequence). CDR3 length equals 13 residues. The V and J ends lost 5 bases and 6 bases, in that order; junction bases with no gene match: 5. This rearrangement joins TRBV27 to TRBJ2-7; TRBD2 matches 9 bases. The origin of this receptor is a female donor in good health and CMV-seronegative. Sequencing was carried out using PBMCs. In nucleotides, the CDR3 is TGTGCCAGCAGTAGCGGGGGGTCTCTCGAGCAGTACTTC. This codes for CASSSGGSLEQYF.